The 24 T cell receptor beta chains below were found in one sample sequenced in a study of T cells in localized non-small cell lung cancer. This table comes from immunoSEQ multiplex PCR, and its TCRdb copy is limited to in-frame clones, with some not included. Of approximately 9,000 clones in the sample, 92% were seen once. The sequences come from peripheral blood, collected before any cancer treatment. The source is a woman aged 40-69 years with stage I squamous cell lung carcinoma.

The chain couples TRBV19 to TRBJ1-1, with D possibly matching TRBD1 (5 bases). The CDR3 is 16 residues long. V was shortened by 4 bases and J by 10 bases, with 25 bases between the two germline ends. From germline, CDR1 is LNHDA and CDR2 SQIVND (reference sequence). The CDR3 DNA reads as TGTGCCAGTAGTACACGATCCGGGGCGCGCCCAGGTCTAGCTTTCTTT. Translated: CASSTRSGARPGLAFF.

The chain recombines TRBV11-1 with TRBJ2-7; 8 nucleotides line up with TRBD2. V dropped 6 bases and J dropped 0; count of bases not matched to a gene: 7. The CDR3 is 15 amino acids. Germline lookup yields CDR1 SGHAT and CDR2 FQDESV (reference sequence). For the CDR3, the DNA is TGTGCCAGCAGTTCCGGGGGGGGATTCTCCTACGAGCAGTACTTC. Its protein product is CASSSGGGFSYEQYF.

The V call is TRBV11-2, the J call TRBJ2-5, with D maybe TRBD2 (7 bases). The CDR3 runs to 17 residues. V was shortened by 1 base and J by 4 bases, with 19 bases between the two germline ends. Germline V gene lookup returns CDR1 SGHAT and CDR2 FQNNGV. In DNA, the CDR3 is TGTGCCAGCAGCTTAGCCAGTTGGGGGGGCCTGGGAGAGACCCAGTACTTC. It encodes CASSLASWGGLGETQYF.

The chain carries TRBV2 and TRBJ1-6, with 7 bases lining up with TRBD1. The CDR3 runs 15 residues. Trimming cost V 7 bases and J 7 bases; bases outside gene matches: 10. CDR1 and CDR2 from the germline V gene are SNHLY and FYNNEI. In DNA form, the CDR3 reads TGTGCCAGCAACCCCCTAAGACAGGGAAATTCACCCCTCCACTTT. Translated: CASNPLRQGNSPLHF.

The chain has TRBV12-5 and TRBJ1-5; TRBD1 aligns across 7 bases. The ends lost 3 bases at V and 3 bases at J; junction bases unmatched: 5. The CDR3 consists of 15 residues. Germline values: CDR1 LGHNT, CDR2 FRNRAP. The CDR3 DNA follows: TGTGCTAGTGGTTTACTACAGGGGAACAATCAGCCCCAGCATTTT. Protein product: CASGLLQGNNQPQHF.

CDR3 DNA: TGTGCCAGCAGCTCCTACCGACAGACCGCTAACTATGGCTACACCTTC. It yields the protein CASSSYRQTANYGYTF. This chain connects TRBV5-8 to TRBJ1-2; perhaps TRBD1 as D (5 bases). CDR1 and CDR2 (germline): SGHTS, YDEGEE. Trimming cost V 3 bases and J 0 bases, with 15 bases left between them. This CDR3 comprises 16 residues. Drawing the rest from reference TRBV5-8 and TRBJ1-2, the complete variable domain is EAGVTQSPTHLIKTRGQQATLRCSPISGHTSVYWYQQALGLGLQFLLWYDEGEERNRGNFPPRFSGRQFPNYSSELNVNALELEDSALYLCASSSYRQTANYGYTFGSGTRLTVV.

The rearrangement uses TRBV19 and TRBJ1-5; a possible D gene is TRBD1 (6 bases). The length of the CDR3 is 16 residues. V lost 4 bases, J lost 2 bases, and 15 bases lay in between. Germline V gene data show CDR1 as LNHDA and CDR2 as SQIVND (reference sequence). In nucleotides, the CDR3 is TGTGCCAGTAGTAGGGTCAGGGGAGAGGGCAATCAGCCCCAGCATTTT. Its translation is CASSRVRGEGNQPQHF.

The chain couples TRBV4-1 to TRBJ1-5, with TRBD1 as a possible D gene (6 bases). The CDR3 contains 17 residues. From germline, CDR1 is MGHRA and CDR2 YSYEKL. Deletions cut 3 bases from V and 6 bases from J, with 21 bases between. DNA of the CDR3: TGCGCCAGCAGCCAGCAGGGGACACAGGGCATCGGTCAGCCCCAGCATTTT. Protein sequence: CASSQQGTQGIGQPQHF.

The CDR3 protein is CASKGQETQYF. The CDR3 coding sequence is TGTGCCAGTAAGGGTCAAGAGACCCAGTACTTC. The genes are TRBV19 and TRBJ2-5; D is unresolved. The V gene lost 7 bases and the J gene lost 2 bases, with 5 bases spanning the gap. From germline, CDR1 is LNHDA and CDR2 SQIVND (reference sequence). The CDR3 contains 11 residues.

V and J are TRBV11-3 and TRBJ1-2; D not resolved. V gave up 5 bases and J gave up 4 bases, with 17 bases separating them. The germline CDR1 and CDR2 sequences are SGHNT and YENEEA. This CDR3 comprises 15 residues. The CDR3 protein is CASSPSHERGYGYTF. CDR3 DNA sequence: TGTGCCAGCAGCCCGTCGCACGAGCGTGGCTATGGCTACACCTTC.

The J gene is TRBJ2-5, the V gene TRBV29-1; tentative D call: TRBD1 (5 bases). The CDR3 contains 17 residues. Per the germline V gene, CDR1 is SQVTM and CDR2 is ANQGSEA. The V end was cut by 7 bases, the J end by 4 bases, with 28 bases between. CDR3 residues: CSGDPGTGAVRGETQYF. CDR3 sequence (DNA): TGCAGCGGCGATCCTGGCACGGGTGCGGTAAGGGGAGAGACCCAGTACTTC.

The DNA of the CDR3 is TGTGCCAGCATCCCCTCTCCCAGGGGATCTATGAACACTGAAGCTTTCTTT. Translation: CASIPSPRGSMNTEAFF. This chain connects TRBV5-5 to TRBJ1-1, with TRBD1 as a possible D gene (6 bases). This CDR3 comprises 17 residues. The germline gives CDR1 SGHKS, CDR2 YYEKEE (reference sequence). Trimming left V 6 bases short and J 0 bases short, with 21 bases between.

This chain's CDR3 is CASSGRTAANYGYTF. The CDR3 DNA follows: TGTGCCAGTAGTGGAAGGACGGCGGCCAACTATGGCTACACCTTC. The chain employs TRBV19 and TRBJ1-2, with D hard to call. The germline V gene encodes CDR1 LNHDA and CDR2 SQIVND (reference sequence). This CDR3 contains 15 residues. The ends were cut back, 5 bases at V and 2 bases at J, with 15 bases in the middle.

This chain uses TRBV7-2 with TRBJ1-1; unclear D gene. Germline-derived CDR1 and CDR2 are SGHTA and FQGNSA. Between the trimmed V and J ends, which lost 3 bases and 3 bases, there was a span of 11 bases. The CDR3 consists of 14 residues. The CDR3 loop reads CASSLLARDTEAFF. For the CDR3, the DNA is TGTGCCAGCAGCTTGTTGGCGCGGGACACTGAAGCTTTCTTT.

V is TRBV6-1 and J is TRBJ1-1, with TRBD1 as a possible D gene (5 bases). In germline, CDR1 is MNHNS, CDR2 SASEGT. This CDR3 contains 11 residues. V lost 3 bases to trimming and J lost 13 bases, with 12 bases between them. The CDR3 loop reads CASSEWRGGFF. The CDR3, as DNA: TGTGCCAGCAGTGAGTGGAGGGGAGGTTTCTTT.

The rearrangement uses TRBV7-2 and TRBJ1-1; D uncertain. Germline assignment: CDR1 SGHTA and CDR2 FQGNSA. V was cut by 5 bases and J by 1 base, with 11 bases left in between. The CDR3 has 14 residues. The CDR3 sequence: CASSLSRQNTEAFF. The CDR3 nucleotides are TGTGCCAGCAGCCTATCCAGACAGAACACTGAAGCTTTCTTT.

The chain uses TRBV6-1 and TRBJ1-1; 7 nucleotides line up with TRBD1. CDR3 length: 14 residues. The V gene's germline CDR1 is MNHNS and CDR2 SASEGT. Unmatched junction bases numbered 7, after V lost 5 bases and J lost 4 bases. CDR3 loop: CASSNNRGGTEAFF. The CDR3 DNA reads as TGTGCCAGCAGTAATAACAGGGGCGGCACTGAAGCTTTCTTT.

The rearrangement joins TRBV7-3 to TRBJ2-5, with TRBD2 matching over 9 bases. CDR3 size: 13 residues. CDR1 and CDR2 from the germline V gene are SGHTA and FQGTGA. Losses at the gene ends were 5 bases for V and 4 bases for J; bases not matched to a gene: 2. CDR3 nucleotides: TGTGCCAGCAGCCTAGCGGGGAGAGAGACCCAGTACTTC. Translated, it gives CASSLAGRETQYF.

This chain joins TRBV6-1 and TRBJ1-6; 11 bases are shared with TRBD1. CDR1 is MNHNS and CDR2 is SASEGT in the germline V gene. CDR3 length equals 15 residues. Trimming removed 5 bases from V and 8 bases from J; junction bases left unmatched: 5. The CDR3 nucleotides are TGTGCCAGCAGTCCGGGACAGGGGGAACATTCACCCCTCCACTTT. Amino acids: CASSPGQGEHSPLHF.

This rearrangement joins TRBV7-8 to TRBJ2-1, with D hard to call. V was pared by 5 bases and J by 7 bases, with 15 bases between. This CDR3 comprises 14 residues. CDR1 and CDR2 from the germline V gene are SGHVS and FQNEAQ. CDR3 amino acids: CASSRQGWGNEQFF. In DNA, the CDR3 is TGTGCCAGCAGCCGCCAAGGGTGGGGAAATGAGCAGTTCTTC.

CDR3 residues: CASSHLAGAYNEQFF. The DNA for the CDR3 is TGTGCCAGCAGCCATCTAGCGGGGGCATACAATGAGCAGTTCTTC. The chain couples TRBV5-4 to TRBJ2-1; TRBD2 matches 10 bases. V gave up 4 bases and J gave up 4 bases; unmatched junction bases: 5. The CDR3 covers 15 residues. Germline V gene data show CDR1 as SGHNT and CDR2 as YYREEE (reference sequence). The full variable domain, completed using reference TRBV5-4 and TRBJ2-1, is ETGVTQSPTHLIKTRGQQVTLRCSSQSGHNTVSWYQQALGQGPQFIFQYYREEENGRGNFPPRFSGLQFPNYSSELNVNALELDDSALYLCASSHLAGAYNEQFFGPGTRLTVL.

This chain links TRBV5-1 with TRBJ2-3, with TRBD2 identical over 13 bases. Germline assignment: CDR1 SGHRS and CDR2 YFSETQ. Trimming removed 4 bases from V and 3 bases from J; junction bases left unmatched: 8. The CDR3 consists of 17 residues. CDR3 region: CASSEPGLAGPTDTQYF. CDR3 bases: TGCGCCAGCAGCGAGCCGGGACTAGCGGGGCCTACAGATACGCAGTATTTT. The full variable domain, rest sourced from reference TRBV5-1 and TRBJ2-3, is KAGVTQTPRYLIKTRGQQVTLSCSPISGHRSVSWYQQTPGQGLQFLFEYFSETQRNKGNFPGRFSGRQFSNSRSEMNVSTLELGDSALYLCASSEPGLAGPTDTQYFGPGTRLTVL.

Only one count was recorded for this clone. The chain combines TRBV9 with TRBJ1-3; a possible D gene is TRBD1 (6 bases). Germline CDR1 is SGDLS and CDR2 is YYNGEE. V dropped 0 bases and J dropped 0 bases, with 10 bases sitting between them. This CDR3 comprises 16 residues. CDR3 sequence: CASSVAGAGSGNTIYF. For the CDR3, the DNA is TGTGCCAGCAGCGTAGCAGGGGCCGGCTCTGGAAACACCATATATTTT.

The chain links TRBV29-1 to TRBJ1-5; 9 bases align to TRBD1. The CDR3 extends over 13 amino acids. Per the germline V gene, CDR1 is SQVTM and CDR2 is ANQGSEA. Trimming removed 6 bases from V and 3 bases from J; junction bases left unmatched: 3. CDR3 region: CSVRTGANQPQHF. The CDR3 DNA reads as TGCAGCGTCCGGACAGGGGCCAATCAGCCCCAGCATTTT.